This T cell receptor beta chain comes out of a study of blood T cell repertoires in COVID-19. Only in-frame clones appear in the TCRdb table, and some are missing; sequencing was by immunoSEQ multiplex PCR. Seen here are 250,000 to 350,000 clones, more than 90% observed once, and the top ten hold 2.6%. Germline V gene data show CDR1 as SGHAT and CDR2 as FQDESV (reference sequence). J was trimmed by 4 bases and V by 1 base; bases with no gene match: 3. There are 15 residues in the CDR3. The chain joins TRBV11-1 to TRBJ1-1, with TRBD1 identical over 10 bases. The material sequenced was PBMCs or T cells enriched from blood (not recorded which). This TCR was recovered from a man aged 60 to 75 who had recovered from COVID-19. In DNA, the CDR3 is TGTGCCAGCAGCTTAGGACAGGGGGCGTCCACTGAAGCTTTCTTT. This gives the protein CASSLGQGASTEAFF.